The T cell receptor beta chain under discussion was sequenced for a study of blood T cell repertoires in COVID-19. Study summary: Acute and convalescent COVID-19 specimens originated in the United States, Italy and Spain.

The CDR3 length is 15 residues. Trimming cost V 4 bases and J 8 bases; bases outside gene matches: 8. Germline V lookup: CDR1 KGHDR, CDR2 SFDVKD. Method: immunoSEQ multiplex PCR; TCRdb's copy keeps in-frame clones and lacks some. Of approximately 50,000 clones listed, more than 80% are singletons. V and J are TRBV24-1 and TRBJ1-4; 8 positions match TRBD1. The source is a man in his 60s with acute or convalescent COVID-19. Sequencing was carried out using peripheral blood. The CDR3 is CATSEGTGFEEKLFF. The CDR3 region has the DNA TGTGCCACCAGTGAGGGGACAGGTTTCGAAGAAAAACTGTTTTTT.